The 22 T cell receptor beta chains reported below all come from one sample, sequenced in a study of T cell repertoires in cytomegalovirus infection. Each CDR3 protein is one row after TCRdb ran MiXCR on the reads. This sample has 150,000 to 200,000 distinct CDR3 sequences, with over 13% found just once. The specimen sequenced was PBMCs. Every receptor here comes from a human donor in good health (CMV status not recorded). Some clones in this sample may be carry-over from other donors' samples.

At least ten counts were recorded for this clonotype. The V call is TRBV7-9, the J call TRBJ1-2; tentative D call: TRBD1 (6 bases). The CDR3 extends over 14 amino acids. V was cut by 1 base and J by 4 bases, with 10 bases left in between. The germline V gene has CDR1 SEHNR and CDR2 FQNEAQ (reference sequence). This CDR3 reads CASSLGQGPYGYTF. CDR3 bases: TGTGCCAGCAGCTTAGGGCAGGGGCCCTATGGCTACACCTTC.

The chain carries TRBV29-1 and TRBJ2-3, with TRBD1 as a possible D gene (6 bases). The CDR3 covers 12 residues. The germline CDR1 and CDR2 sequences are SQVTM and ANQGSEA. This CDR3 reads CTAQGSTDTQYF. DNA of the CDR3: TGCACCGCTCAGGGGAGCACAGATACGCAGTATTTT.

V usage is TRBV5-1 and J usage is TRBJ1-2, with no clear D. Per the germline V gene, CDR1 is SGHRS and CDR2 is YFSETQ. The ends were cut back, 3 bases at V and 3 bases at J, with 15 bases in the middle. This CDR3 contains 15 residues. Here the CDR3 DNA reads TGCGCCAGCAGCTCGGGCAGGCGAAACGACTATGGCTACACCTTC. It codes for CASSSGRRNDYGYTF.

The V gene is TRBV12-3 or TRBV12-4, the J gene TRBJ2-3; tentative D call: TRBD1 (6 bases). The CDR3 is 15 residues long. The germline V and J ends were trimmed by 6 bases and 5 bases, with 18 bases remaining between them. The CDR3 region has the DNA TGTGCCAGCAGCACCTTGCGGAAGGGGGTAGATACGCAGTATTTT. It codes for CASSTLRKGVDTQYF.

This clonotype was detected ten times or more. This chain connects TRBV20-1 to TRBJ1-2, with unresolved D. CDR3 length: 13 amino acids. Germline V gene lookup returns CDR1 DFQATT and CDR2 SNEGSKA (reference sequence). Deletions cut 0 bases from V and 4 bases from J, with 9 bases between. Written as DNA, the CDR3 is TGCAGTGCTAGAGATGAAAACAGCTATGGCTACACCTTC. As protein: CSARDENSYGYTF.

The genes are TRBV28 and TRBJ1-2; a weak D match, TRBD1 (5 bases). The CDR3 contains 14 residues. Looked up from germline, CDR1 is MDHEN and CDR2 is SYDVKM. Trimming removed 3 bases at V and 8 bases at J, with 16 bases between. Here the CDR3 reads CASSFTLLRDGYTF. CDR3 nucleotide sequence: TGTGCCAGCAGTTTTACTCTCCTAAGGGACGGCTACACCTTC.

This clonotype has only a few counts. This chain uses TRBV29-1 with TRBJ2-3; D gene ambiguous. V lost 3 bases and J lost 4, with 5 bases in between. The CDR3 is 11 amino acids. Per germline, CDR1 SQVTM and CDR2 ANQGSEA. In DNA, the CDR3 is TGCAGCGTTGACCGGTCAGATACGCAGTATTTT. This codes for CSVDRSDTQYF.

This clonotype appeared many times. The CDR3 loop reads CASRDRGVNQPQHF. CDR3 DNA sequence: TGTGCCAGCAGGGACAGGGGAGTCAATCAGCCCCAGCATTTT. The gene calls are TRBV6-2 or TRBV6-3 and TRBJ1-5, with 9 nucleotides matching TRBD1. The CDR3 length is 14 residues. From germline, CDR1 is MNHEY and CDR2 SVGEGT. J lost 3 bases, V lost 6 bases, and 3 bases had no gene match.

This clonotype was counted at least ten times. This rearrangement joins TRBV7-2 to TRBJ2-7; 8 nucleotides align to TRBD2. With 4 bases clipped from V and 4 bases from J, the junction kept 18 bases outside the gene matches. The CDR3 totals 18 residues. Germline lookup yields CDR1 SGHTA and CDR2 FQGNSA. This CDR3 reads CASSSRLGPLADPYEQYF. The CDR3 coding sequence is TGTGCCAGCAGCTCTAGACTAGGCCCACTAGCGGATCCTTACGAGCAGTACTTC.

The chain has TRBV7-3 and TRBJ1-1; D gene ambiguous. This CDR3 region has 12 residues. Germline lookup yields CDR1 SGHTA and CDR2 FQGTGA. Trimming stripped 10 bases from V and 2 bases from J, with 11 bases between. The CDR3 DNA follows: TGTGCCACCGACTTGGGCAACACTGAAGCTTTCTTT. Residues: CATDLGNTEAFF.

This clonotype was seen at least ten times. The CDR3 sequence: CSARVRTGGNTEAFF. CDR3 nucleotides: TGCAGTGCTAGAGTAAGGACAGGGGGGAACACTGAAGCTTTCTTT. The chain has TRBV20-1 and TRBJ1-1, with 10 bases aligning to TRBD1. The CDR3 sequence is 15 residues long. Trimming at V came to 1 base and at J to 1 base, leaving 3 bases not matched to a gene. The germline V gene has CDR1 DFQATT and CDR2 SNEGSKA (reference sequence).

This clonotype was detected only a few times. V gene TRBV9 combines with J gene TRBJ2-3; no reliable D call. The CDR3 runs to 14 residues. Germline V gives CDR1 SGDLS, CDR2 YYNGEE. Trimming removed 4 bases from V and 4 bases from J, with 13 bases in between. DNA for the CDR3: TGTGCCAGCAGCCCGCACGGTGAAGCAGATACGCAGTATTTT. The encoded protein is CASSPHGEADTQYF.

This clonotype occurred many times. The CDR3 DNA reads TGTGCCAGCAGCTTAACTCGACTAGCGGGCGACACCGGGGAGCTGTTTTTT. Translated, it gives CASSLTRLAGDTGELFF. The V call is TRBV7-3, the J call TRBJ2-2, with 10 bases fitting TRBD2. Per the germline V gene, CDR1 is SGHTA and CDR2 is FQGTGA. The CDR3 has 17 amino acids. V was clipped by 0 bases and J by 3 bases; unmatched bases: 4. The variable domain in full, with the rest retrieved from reference TRBV7-3 and TRBJ2-2, is GAGVSQTPSNKVTEKGKYVELRCDPISGHTALYWYRQSLGQGPEFLIYFQGTGAADDSGLPNDRFFAVRPEGSVSTLKIQRTERGDSAVYLCASSLTRLAGDTGELFFGEGSRLTVL.

The chain links TRBV7-3 to TRBJ1-1; D gene uncertain. Germline V gene lookup returns CDR1 SGHTA and CDR2 FQGTGA. Trimming left V 5 bases short and J 12 bases short, with 16 bases between. The CDR3 is 12 amino acids. DNA of the CDR3: TGTGCCAGCAGCCCCACACCCCCCGTTACTTTCTTT. Translating it yields CASSPTPPVTFF.

This clonotype has a count of ten or more. The J gene is TRBJ1-2, the V gene TRBV7-2; TRBD1 matches 9 bases. The CDR3 spans 14 residues. Losses at the gene ends were 4 bases for V and 2 bases for J; bases not matched to a gene: 2. Germline-derived CDR1 and CDR2 are SGHTA and FQGNSA. CDR3 sequence: CASSSGQGNYGYTF. In nucleotides, the CDR3 is TGTGCCAGCAGCTCTGGACAGGGGAACTATGGCTACACCTTC. Full variable domain (outside the CDR3, taken from reference TRBV7-2 and TRBJ1-2): GAGVSQSPSNKVTEKGKDVELRCDPISGHTALYWYRQSLGQGLEFLIYFQGNSAPDKSGLPSDRFSAERTGGSVSTLTIQRTQQEDSAVYLCASSSGQGNYGYTFGSGTRLTVV.

This clonotype has more than one count but fewer than ten. CDR3 in amino acids: CSARDVGVGNSPLHF. As DNA, the CDR3 is TGCAGTGCTAGAGATGTAGGGGTAGGAAATTCACCCCTCCACTTT. The chain uses TRBV20-1 and TRBJ1-6; TRBD1 might be the D (5 bases). Germline loops: CDR1 DFQATT, CDR2 SNEGSKA (reference sequence). This CDR3 has 15 amino acids. V was trimmed by 0 bases and J by 7 bases, leaving 13 bases between them.

This clonotype was counted a few times. The CDR3 does not end in the conserved phenylalanine or tryptophan, so this is likely a read error. The DNA is left out, because the CDR3 cannot be placed on it with certainty; the CDR3 is given as TCRdb lists it. The CDR3 sequence: CASSYGGQAEI. This chain joins TRBV6-2 or TRBV6-3 and TRBJ2-1; the table gives TRBD1 as D, unverified against the DNA. Germline V lookup: CDR1 MNHEY, CDR2 SVGEGT. The CDR3 is 11 amino acids in total, end residues counted.

This chain joins TRBV6-2 or TRBV6-3 and TRBJ2-6, with 12 bases that match TRBD2. Per the germline V gene, CDR1 is MNHEY and CDR2 is SVGEGT. The CDR3 length is 19 residues. The V segment lost 7 bases and the J segment 2 bases; nucleotides outside the gene matches: 12. CDR3 residues: CASTPSRLAGVAGANVLTF. The CDR3 DNA reads as TGTGCCAGCACCCCAAGTCGACTAGCGGGAGTGGCTGGGGCCAACGTCCTGACTTTC.

A few counts support this clonotype. J is TRBJ1-1 and V is TRBV12-3 or TRBV12-4; the D gene is possibly TRBD1 (5 bases). V was cut by 3 bases and J by 11 bases, with 10 bases left in between. CDR3 length equals 11 residues. CDR3 coding DNA: TGTGCCAGCAGTTTGGAGGGGATCGCTTTCTTT. It codes for CASSLEGIAFF.

The chain links TRBV19 to TRBJ2-2, with 8 positions matching TRBD1. Germline V lookup: CDR1 LNHDA, CDR2 SQIVND (reference sequence). This CDR3 has 14 amino acids. V trimming: 9 bases; J trimming: 4 bases; junction bases outside the gene matches: 7. This CDR3 reads CASDSGGFTGELFF. The CDR3 bases are TGTGCCAGCGATTCAGGGGGCTTCACCGGGGAGCTGTTTTTT.

This clonotype was detected many times. The chain has TRBV7-2 and TRBJ1-2; a possible D gene is TRBD1 (5 bases). CDR1 is SGHTA and CDR2 is FQGNSA in the germline V gene. Trimming took 4 bases from V and 8 from J, leaving 17 bases between them. This CDR3 contains 14 residues. The CDR3 sequence: CASSSPLGANGYTF. In DNA, the CDR3 is TGTGCCAGCAGCTCTCCGCTAGGGGCGAACGGCTACACCTTC.

This clonotype was seen only a few times. The rearrangement links TRBV24-1 to TRBJ2-3, with D maybe TRBD2 (6 bases). The germline gives CDR1 KGHDR, CDR2 SFDVKD. V lost 6 bases, J lost 2 bases, and 20 bases lay in between. CDR3 size: 17 residues. CDR3 amino acids: CATSWAGPRTATDTQYF. The CDR3 bases are TGTGCCACCAGTTGGGCGGGACCCCGAACAGCCACAGATACGCAGTATTTT.